Sequencing of this TCR beta chain was carried out in a study of blood T cells in healthy people across ages. The second PCR ran roughly 7 to 11 cycles with a sample-barcoded 5' primer and J-beta primers. MiXCR, run by TCRdb on the 5' RACE reads, gives a single entry per CDR3 protein. Of 800,000 to 950,000 distinct CDR3 sequences in the sample, roughly 29% were seen once. This clonotype was seen repeatedly, ten times or more. The antigen is undetermined. V shed 4 bases and J shed 1 base, with 8 bases lying between them. The germline V gene has CDR1 SGHAT and CDR2 FQNNGV. This CDR3 has 15 residues. General study results and limits: TCR beta diversity correlated strongly with naive T cell percentage.

The sample was also reused in another study, on T cells of mothers and their children. This second study says: Healthy Caucasian mothers, a few in number, and their six children were the donors. TCR recombination output is shaped by thymic selection similarly in related and unrelated pairs. Compared with unrelated pairs, related mother-child pairs had slightly higher, non-significant overlap.

This sequence was found in a woman aged 35 to 49 in good health. The rearrangement uses TRBV11-2 and TRBJ2-6; maybe TRBD2 (5 bases). The sequencing sample was made of blood. The CDR3 DNA reads TGTGCCAGCAGCTCAGAGGGATCTGGGGCCAACGTCCTGACTTTC. Its protein product is CASSSEGSGANVLTF.